The 10 T cell receptor beta chains below were found in one sample sequenced in a study of shared clonotypes between healthy human individuals. This table comes from immunoSEQ multiplex PCR, and its TCRdb copy is limited to in-frame clones, with some not included. The repertoire includes about 490,000 clones, more than 65% of them detected once, and roughly 13% sits in the top ten. The sample consisted of PBMCs. Every receptor here comes from a middle-aged woman in good health. Some clones in this sample may be carry-over from other donors' samples.

Details on this clone: Since a far larger clone is one base different, this is likely a read error. This sample includes further DNA sequences coding for the same CDR3. The genes are TRBV6-1 and TRBJ2-7, with D unresolved. Germline CDR1 is MNHNS and CDR2 is SASEGT. This CDR3 has 13 residues. Trimming pared 7 bases from V and 2 bases from J, leaving 12 bases between. CDR3 amino acids: CASIYPGTYEQYF. CDR3 DNA: TGTGCCAGCATATATCCGGGTACCTACGAGCAGTACTTC.

At least ten counts were recorded for this clone. The V gene is TRBV7-2, the J gene TRBJ2-7; TRBD2 matches at 12 bases. The germline gives CDR1 SGHTA, CDR2 FQGNSA. With V trimmed by 4 bases and J by 7 bases, 2 bases remained unmatched. The CDR3 consists of 13 residues. The CDR3 is CASSSGLAGEQYF. The CDR3 bases are TGTGCCAGCAGCTCCGGACTAGCGGGGGAGCAGTACTTC.

J is TRBJ2-7 and V is TRBV28; D ambiguous. Trimming shortened V by 6 bases and J by 1 base, and 10 bases separated the two germline ends. Germline CDR1 is MDHEN and CDR2 is SYDVKM. The CDR3 has 13 residues. The CDR3 DNA reads TGTGCCAGCAGCTCGCCGGGTTCCTACGAGCAGTACTTC. It codes for CASSSPGSYEQYF. The full variable domain, completed using reference TRBV28 and TRBJ2-7, is DVKVTQSSRYLVKRTGEKVFLECVQDMDHENMFWYRQDPGLGLRLIYFSYDVKMKEKGDIPEGYSVSREKKERFSLILESASTNQTSMYLCASSSPGSYEQYFGPGTRLTVT.

A word on this clone: This sequence is one base from a far larger clone and is likely a read error. The rearrangement links TRBV28 to TRBJ2-1; 12 nucleotides line up with TRBD2. The CDR3 runs 17 residues. J was trimmed by 5 bases and V by 3 bases; bases with no gene match: 8. Germline values: CDR1 MDHEN, CDR2 SYDVKM. The CDR3, as DNA: TGTGCCAGCAGTTTTCACCGACTAGCGGGAGTTAACAATGAGCAGTTCTTC. Protein product: CASSFHRLAGVNNEQFF.

This chain links TRBV5-1 with TRBJ2-7; TRBD2 matches 10 bases. The V gene end was trimmed by 8 bases and the J gene end by 3 bases; junction bases not matched to a gene: 14. Germline V lookup: CDR1 SGHRS, CDR2 YFSETQ. The CDR3 has 16 residues. Written as DNA, the CDR3 is TGCGCCAGTTTCCCCTATAGAAGCGGGAGGGTCTACGAGCAGTACTTC. Translation gives CASFPYRSGRVYEQYF.

The chain is built from TRBV28 and TRBJ1-1; TRBD1 is a possible D gene (5 bases). The CDR3 sequence is 12 residues long. Germline values: CDR1 MDHEN, CDR2 SYDVKM. V dropped 6 bases and J dropped 5 bases, with 10 bases sitting between them. CDR3 DNA sequence: TGTGCCAGCAGAGGGGTCGGGACTGAAGCTTTCTTT. Protein sequence: CASRGVGTEAFF.

This clone occurred once. The chain has TRBV7-2 and TRBJ2-1; D possibly corresponds to TRBD2 (6 bases). CDR3 length: 14 amino acids. Trimming pared 3 bases from V and 4 bases from J, leaving 10 bases between. Germline V gene lookup returns CDR1 SGHTA and CDR2 FQGNSA. The CDR3 bases are TGTGCCAGCAGCTTTAGCGGTACTTACAATGAGCAGTTCTTC. It is translated as CASSFSGTYNEQFF.

This clone showed up just once. One base separates it from a far larger clone, so it is likely a read error. The CDR3 DNA reads TGTGCCAGCAGGGCCGCGGGGCCATCCACAGATACGCAGTATTTT. The encoded protein is CASRAAGPSTDTQYF. The chain has TRBV6-6 and TRBJ2-3, with D possibly TRBD2 on 6 matching bases. Per the germline V gene, CDR1 is MNHNY and CDR2 is SVGAGI (reference sequence). V lost 6 bases and J lost 2, with 15 bases in between. The CDR3 sequence is 15 residues long.

This clone has just a few counts. J is TRBJ2-1 and V is TRBV7-9; 14 nucleotides agree with TRBD2. J lost 12 bases, V lost 5 bases, and 9 bases had no gene match. Germline CDR1 SEHNR, CDR2 FQNEAQ (reference sequence). This CDR3 is built from 15 residues. CDR3 nucleotides: TGTGCCAGCAGCGGTACGACTAGCGGGAGGGCCGGGCAGTTCTTC. Protein product: CASSGTTSGRAGQFF.

There are a few counts of this clone. The V gene is TRBV6-5, the J gene TRBJ2-7; D is possibly TRBD2 (5 bases). Trimming shortened V by 2 bases and J by 3 bases, and 11 bases separated the two germline ends. CDR3 size: 14 residues. Germline V gives CDR1 MNHEY, CDR2 SVGAGI. The DNA for the CDR3 is TGTGCCAGCAGTTACGCGGGTAGCAGCTACGAGCAGTACTTC. Protein product: CASSYAGSSYEQYF.